A selection of T cell receptor beta chains follows, all from one sample in a study of a mutant IDH1 vaccine in newly diagnosed glioma. No antigen has been identified for these receptors. Sequencing was performed with immunoSEQ multiplex PCR; in TCRdb, only in-frame clones are kept and a portion is missing. The sample shows 50,000 or so clones, approximately 84% of them seen only once. Sequencing used PBMCs, obtained from a glioma patient whose treatment included an IDH1 peptide vaccine. Source of these receptors: a woman in her 30s with glioma. Some clones in this sample may be carry-over from other donors' samples. Both conserved end residues are part of each CDR3. A D gene is named only where the DNA matches it firmly. A row's size may be missing; if present it is once, few, many or a size class.

V gene: TRBV7-6
J gene: TRBJ1-5
D gene: NA
clone size: NA
CDR3 protein: CASSLVGGRGNQPQHF
CDR3 DNA: TGTGCCAGCAGCTTAGTGGGAGGGCGAGGCAATCAGCCCCAGCATTTT

V gene: TRBV6-1
J gene: TRBJ2-1
D gene: NA
clone size: NA
CDR3 protein: CASNEQFF
CDR3 DNA: TGTGCCAGCAATGAGCAGTTCTTC

V gene: TRBV2
J gene: TRBJ2-2
D gene: NA
clone size: NA
CDR3 protein: CASSGWENGELFF
CDR3 DNA: TGTGCCAGCAGTGGATGGGAGAACGGGGAGCTGTTTTTT

V gene: TRBV7-2
J gene: TRBJ2-1
D gene: TRBD2
clone size: NA
CDR3 protein: CASSLGGSEQFF
CDR3 DNA: TGTGCCAGCAGCTTAGGCGGGAGTGAGCAGTTCTTC

V gene: TRBV6-1
J gene: TRBJ2-7
D gene: TRBD2
clone size: NA
CDR3 protein: CASSEEGRGLAADSYEQYF
CDR3 DNA: TGTGCCAGCAGTGAAGAGGGCAGGGGACTAGCGGCGGACTCCTACGAGCAGTACTTC

V gene: TRBV6-1
J gene: TRBJ1-1
D gene: TRBD1
clone size: NA
CDR3 protein: CASSPGTGGTEAFF
CDR3 DNA: TGTGCCAGCAGCCCCGGGACAGGGGGCACTGAAGCTTTCTTT

V gene: TRBV6-5
J gene: TRBJ1-1
D gene: TRBD1
clone size: NA
CDR3 protein: CATLRDRGWGTEAFF
CDR3 DNA: TGTGCCACCCTGCGGGACAGGGGCTGGGGGACTGAAGCTTTCTTT

V gene: TRBV5-1
J gene: TRBJ2-7
D gene: NA
clone size: few
CDR3 protein: CASSPGGGTSYEQYF
CDR3 DNA: TGCGCCAGCAGCCCGGGCGGTGGAACATCTTACGAGCAGTACTTC

V gene: TRBV11-2
J gene: TRBJ1-5
D gene: TRBD1
clone size: NA
CDR3 protein: CASSLGQGNQPQHF
CDR3 DNA: TGTGCCAGCAGCTTGGGACAGGGAAATCAGCCCCAGCATTTT

V gene: TRBV10-3
J gene: TRBJ1-1
D gene: TRBD1
clone size: few
CDR3 protein: CAIRGQGLNTEAFF
CDR3 DNA: TGTGCCATCAGGGGACAGGGGTTGAACACTGAAGCTTTCTTT

V gene: TRBV21-1
J gene: TRBJ1-2
D gene: NA
clone size: once
CDR3 protein: CASSKAPSRRQISNYGYTF
CDR3 DNA: TGTGCCAGCAGCAAAGCTCCGTCCCGAAGACAGATTTCTAACTATGGCTACACCTTC

V gene: TRBV27
J gene: TRBJ2-5
D gene: NA
clone size: once
CDR3 protein: CASSFGPGETQYF
CDR3 DNA: TGTGCCAGCAGTTTTGGTCCGGGAGAGACCCAGTACTTC

V gene: TRBV27
J gene: TRBJ2-1
D gene: NA
clone size: NA
CDR3 protein: CASSFEGDADEQFF
CDR3 DNA: TGTGCCAGCAGTTTCGAGGGGGATGCGGATGAGCAGTTCTTC

V gene: TRBV9
J gene: TRBJ1-1
D gene: NA
clone size: NA
CDR3 protein: CASSIPSGGGEAFF
CDR3 DNA: TGTGCCAGCAGCATCCCGTCGGGGGGTGGGGAAGCTTTCTTT

V gene: TRBV10-3
J gene: TRBJ2-3
D gene: TRBD2
clone size: NA
CDR3 protein: CAISDSWLAADTQYF
CDR3 DNA: TGTGCCATCAGTGACTCGTGGCTAGCGGCAGATACGCAGTATTTT

V gene: TRBV13
J gene: TRBJ2-7
D gene: TRBD2
clone size: NA
CDR3 protein: CASSLGRGSGSSYEQYF
CDR3 DNA: TGTGCCAGCAGCTTAGGCCGTGGTAGCGGGAGCTCCTACGAGCAGTACTTC